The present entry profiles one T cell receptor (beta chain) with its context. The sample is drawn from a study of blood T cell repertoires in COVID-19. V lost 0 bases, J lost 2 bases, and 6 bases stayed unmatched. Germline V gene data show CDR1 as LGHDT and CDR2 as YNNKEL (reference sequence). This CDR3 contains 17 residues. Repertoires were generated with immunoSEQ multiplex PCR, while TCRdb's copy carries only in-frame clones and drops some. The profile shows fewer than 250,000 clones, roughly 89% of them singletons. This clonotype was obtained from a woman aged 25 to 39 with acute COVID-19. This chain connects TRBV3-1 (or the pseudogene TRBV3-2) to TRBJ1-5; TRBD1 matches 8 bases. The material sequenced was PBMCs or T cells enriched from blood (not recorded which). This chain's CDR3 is CASSQDGQGHGNQPQHF. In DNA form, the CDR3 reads TGTGCCAGCAGCCAAGATGGACAGGGCCACGGCAATCAGCCCCAGCATTTT.